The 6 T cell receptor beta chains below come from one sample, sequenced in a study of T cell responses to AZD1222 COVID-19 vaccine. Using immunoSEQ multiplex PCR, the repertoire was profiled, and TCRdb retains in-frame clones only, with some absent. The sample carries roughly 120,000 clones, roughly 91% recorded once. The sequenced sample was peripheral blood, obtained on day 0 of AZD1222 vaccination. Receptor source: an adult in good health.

The CDR3 protein is CSVALGWADTQYF. CDR3 in DNA: TGCAGCGTTGCGCTAGGGTGGGCAGATACGCAGTATTTT. The chain links TRBV29-1 to TRBJ2-3; D uncertain. Germline assignment: CDR1 SQVTM and CDR2 ANQGSEA. V lost 4 bases and J 4 bases, leaving 12 bases between the germline ends. This CDR3 spans 13 amino acids.

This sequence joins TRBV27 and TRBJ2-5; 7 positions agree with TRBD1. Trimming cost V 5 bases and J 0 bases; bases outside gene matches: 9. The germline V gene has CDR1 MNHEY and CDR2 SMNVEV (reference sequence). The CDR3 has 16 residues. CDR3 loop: CASSPPGQLYQETQYF. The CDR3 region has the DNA TGTGCCAGCAGTCCTCCGGGACAGCTCTACCAAGAGACCCAGTACTTC.

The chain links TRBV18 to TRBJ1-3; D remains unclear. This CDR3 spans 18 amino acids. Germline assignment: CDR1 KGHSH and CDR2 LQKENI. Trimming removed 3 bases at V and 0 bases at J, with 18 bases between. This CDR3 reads CASSPALVQRASGNTIYF. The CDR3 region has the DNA TGTGCCAGCTCACCGGCTTTGGTGCAGAGAGCCTCTGGAAACACCATATATTTT.

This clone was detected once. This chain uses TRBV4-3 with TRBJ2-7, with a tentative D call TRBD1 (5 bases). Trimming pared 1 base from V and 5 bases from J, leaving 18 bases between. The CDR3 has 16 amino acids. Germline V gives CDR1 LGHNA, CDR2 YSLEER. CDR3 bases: TGCGCCAGCAGCCAAGTGGGCGGACAAGGCCACGACGAGCAGTACTTC. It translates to CASSQVGGQGHDEQYF.

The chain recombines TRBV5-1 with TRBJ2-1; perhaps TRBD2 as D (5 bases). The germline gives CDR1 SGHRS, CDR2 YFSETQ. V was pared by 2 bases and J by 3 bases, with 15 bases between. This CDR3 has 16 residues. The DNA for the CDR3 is TGCGCCAGCAGCTTCGGGGTGGTGGGAATCTACAATGAGCAGTTCTTC. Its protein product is CASSFGVVGIYNEQFF.

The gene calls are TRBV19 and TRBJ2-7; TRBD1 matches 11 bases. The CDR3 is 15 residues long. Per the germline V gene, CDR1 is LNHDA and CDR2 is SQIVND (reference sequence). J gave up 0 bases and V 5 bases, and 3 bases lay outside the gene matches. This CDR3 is CASSAGTGGSYEQYF. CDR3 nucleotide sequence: TGTGCCAGTAGTGCCGGGACAGGGGGCTCCTACGAGCAGTACTTC.